One and the same sample provided the 29 T cell receptor beta chains below, sequenced in a study of T cell responses to AZD1222 COVID-19 vaccine. Here immunoSEQ multiplex PCR was the method, and the copy in TCRdb shows in-frame clones only, minus some. This sample has some 150,000 clones, with 94% found just once. The sample was peripheral blood, taken on day 0 of AZD1222 vaccination. The receptor set was obtained from an adult in good health.

The J gene is TRBJ2-1, the V gene TRBV27; no clear D. With 6 bases removed from V and 3 bases from J, the gap between germline ends came to 18 bases. Germline V lookup: CDR1 MNHEY, CDR2 SMNVEV (reference sequence). This CDR3 contains 16 residues. The CDR3 sequence: CASSPLPILYYNEQFF. The CDR3 nucleotides are TGTGCCAGCAGCCCCTTGCCGATCCTCTACTACAATGAGCAGTTCTTC.

The rearrangement uses TRBV30 and TRBJ1-1; D perhaps matches TRBD1 (6 bases). The length of the CDR3 is 13 residues. Trimming removed 3 bases from V and 3 bases from J, with 11 bases in between. The germline CDR1 and CDR2 sequences are GTSNPN and SVGIG (reference sequence). CDR3 nucleotides: TGTGCCTGGAGGGACAGTCCTTACACTGAAGCTTTCTTT. Translating it yields CAWRDSPYTEAFF.

The genes are TRBV5-6 and TRBJ1-3, with 7 bases matching TRBD1. This CDR3 has 18 amino acids. V lost 0 bases to trimming and J lost 1 base; unmatched junction nucleotides: 10. Looked up from germline, CDR1 is SGHDT and CDR2 is YYEEEE. The CDR3 reads CASSLEWGQSSSGNTIYF. For the CDR3, the DNA is TGTGCCAGCAGCTTGGAATGGGGACAGAGTAGTTCTGGAAACACCATATATTTT.

This clone has a single count. V gene TRBV4-1 combines with J gene TRBJ2-1; D call uncertain. The CDR3 extends over 15 amino acids. The germline V and J ends were trimmed by 2 bases and 8 bases, with 16 bases remaining between them. Germline CDR1 and CDR2: MGHRA and YSYEKL. Here the CDR3 reads CASSQSPHLEDEQFF. The CDR3 nucleotides are TGCGCCAGCAGCCAAAGCCCTCATTTAGAGGATGAGCAGTTCTTC.

The chain carries TRBV14 and TRBJ1-2; weak D call: TRBD1 (6 bases). The CDR3 loop spans 13 amino acids. Trimming shortened V by 0 bases and J by 11 bases, and 13 bases separated the two germline ends. Per the germline V gene, CDR1 is SGHDN and CDR2 is FVKESK. Written as DNA, the CDR3 is TGTGCCAGCAGCCAAGACAGGGGAACTTGGTACACCTTC. Amino acid sequence: CASSQDRGTWYTF. Combining the CDR3 with reference TRBV14 and TRBJ1-2 gives the whole variable domain EAGVTQFPSHSVIEKGQTVTLRCDPISGHDNLYWYRRVMGKEIKFLLHFVKESKQDESGMPNNRFLAERTGGTYSTLKVQPAELEDSGVYFCASSQDRGTWYTFGSGTRLTVV.

The genes are TRBV29-1 and TRBJ1-1; no clear D gene. In germline, CDR1 is SQVTM, CDR2 ANQGSEA. V lost 4 bases to trimming and J lost 2 bases, with 5 bases between them. The CDR3 sequence is 11 residues long. CDR3: CSVVGNTEAFF. The CDR3 region has the DNA TGCAGCGTTGTCGGAAACACTGAAGCTTTCTTT.

V gene TRBV27 combines with J gene TRBJ1-2; D perhaps matches TRBD1 (5 bases). Germline CDR1 MNHEY, CDR2 SMNVEV (reference sequence). The CDR3 contains 13 residues. With 2 bases removed from V and 4 bases from J, the gap between germline ends came to 8 bases. The CDR3 DNA sequence: TGTGCCAGCAGTTTACGGCAGGGCTATGGCTACACCTTC. Protein product: CASSLRQGYGYTF.

This clone came up a few times. The DNA is left out, because the CDR3 cannot be placed on it with certainty; the CDR3 is given as TCRdb lists it. The chain couples TRBV30 to TRBJ1-1. With termini counted, the CDR3 has 15 amino acids. CDR1 and CDR2 from the germline V gene are GTSNPN and SVGIG (reference sequence). The CDR3 sequence: CAWTFGPGSNTEAFF.

The J gene is TRBJ1-5, the V gene TRBV3-1 (or the pseudogene TRBV3-2); D is ambiguous. In germline, CDR1 is LGHDT, CDR2 YNNKEL (reference sequence). V was clipped by 0 bases and J by 4 bases, with 4 bases between them. The CDR3 sequence is 13 residues long. The CDR3, as DNA: TGTGCCAGCAGCCAAGATGGGAATCAGCCCCAGCATTTT. It is translated as CASSQDGNQPQHF.

The chain links TRBV7-6 to TRBJ2-5, with D unclear. Germline CDR1 reads SGHVS; CDR2 reads FNYEAQ. The CDR3 spans 13 residues. V was trimmed by 4 bases and J by 5 bases, leaving 11 bases between them. The CDR3 nucleotides read TGTGCCAGCAGCTCAACCCTTAGCGAGACCCAGTACTTC. It yields the protein CASSSTLSETQYF.

This chain links TRBV7-6 with TRBJ2-5, with D possibly matching TRBD1 (6 bases). CDR3 length equals 15 residues. Per the germline V gene, CDR1 is SGHVS and CDR2 is FNYEAQ. V lost 1 base to trimming and J lost 4 bases, with 13 bases between them. CDR3 residues: CASSLGQVKGETQYF. In DNA, the CDR3 is TGTGCCAGCAGCTTAGGACAGGTCAAAGGAGAGACCCAGTACTTC.

V usage is TRBV5-4 and J usage is TRBJ1-2; 7 nucleotides agree with TRBD1. The CDR3 loop spans 15 amino acids. V gave up 0 bases and J gave up 6 bases; unmatched junction bases: 8. The V gene's germline CDR1 is SGHNT and CDR2 YYREEE (reference sequence). The CDR3 bases are TGTGCCAGCAGCTTGGGGAATAGGGGGCAAAATGGCTACACCTTC. Protein sequence: CASSLGNRGQNGYTF.

The chain is built from TRBV5-5 and TRBJ1-2; 12 bases agree with TRBD1. J was trimmed by 7 bases and V by 4 bases; bases with no gene match: 14. The CDR3 covers 17 residues. CDR1 and CDR2 from the germline V gene are SGHKS and YYEKEE (reference sequence). This CDR3 reads CASSLGQPGQGAPGYTF. The CDR3 DNA reads TGTGCCAGCAGCCTAGGGCAGCCGGGACAGGGGGCGCCTGGCTACACCTTC. Full variable domain (missing parts from reference TRBV5-5 and TRBJ1-2): DAGVTQSPTHLIKTRGQQVTLRCSPISGHKSVSWYQQVLGQGPQFIFQYYEKEERGRGNFPDRFSARQFPNYSSELNVNALLLGDSALYLCASSLGQPGQGAPGYTFGSGTRLTVV.

V and J are TRBV27 and TRBJ2-7; 7 positions agree with TRBD1. Germline assignment: CDR1 MNHEY and CDR2 SMNVEV (reference sequence). V dropped 6 bases and J dropped 6; count of bases not matched to a gene: 11. The CDR3 has 14 amino acids. CDR3 amino acids: CASSYAGTAGEQYV. The CDR3 nucleotides are TGTGCCAGCAGCTACGCCGGGACAGCTGGCGAGCAGTACGTC.

In this sample, this clone is medium-sized (0.01 to 0.1%). The chain has TRBV3-1 (or the pseudogene TRBV3-2) and TRBJ2-1; 7 bases are shared with TRBD2. The trim removed 4 bases at V and 0 bases at J, leaving 6 bases unmatched. The CDR3 covers 16 residues. CDR1 is LGHDT, CDR2 YNNKEL, per germline (reference sequence). The CDR3 coding sequence is TGTGCCAGCAGCCGCCCAGCGGGGAGCTCCTACAATGAGCAGTTCTTC. This translates into CASSRPAGSSYNEQFF.

J is TRBJ2-2 and V is TRBV12-3 or TRBV12-4, with D perhaps assigned TRBD1 or TRBD2 (6 bases each). The germline V and J ends were trimmed by 4 bases and 6 bases, with 9 bases remaining between them. The CDR3 is made up of 13 amino acids. The chain's CDR3 is CASSSGAPGELFF. The CDR3 coding sequence is TGTGCCAGCAGTTCGGGGGCGCCCGGGGAGCTGTTTTTT.

This chain uses TRBV6-5 with TRBJ1-2; D is possibly TRBD1 (6 bases). V lost 7 bases to trimming and J lost 3 bases, with 18 bases between them. The CDR3 totals 15 residues. Germline V gene data show CDR1 as MNHEY and CDR2 as SVGAGI. The chain's CDR3 is CASKGGLAGDYGYTF. In DNA, the CDR3 is TGTGCCAGCAAAGGGGGGCTCGCAGGAGACTATGGCTACACCTTC.

This rearrangement joins TRBV7-8 to TRBJ1-6; no clear D gene. CDR1 and CDR2 (germline): SGHVS, FQNEAQ. The CDR3 length is 16 residues. V lost 3 bases and J lost 7, with 16 bases in between. The DNA of the CDR3 is TGTGCCAGCAGCTTTCTCACGGCGACTTTGAATTCACCCCTCCACTTT. This encodes CASSFLTATLNSPLHF.

J is TRBJ1-2 and V is TRBV19; D not certain. There are 12 residues in the CDR3. Trimming pared 7 bases from V and 8 bases from J, leaving 14 bases between. Germline-derived CDR1 and CDR2 are LNHDA and SQIVND (reference sequence). The CDR3 nucleotides read TGTGCCAGTATTGACGGATTGGAGGGCTACACCTTC. This encodes CASIDGLEGYTF.

This clone was seen a few times. The chain recombines TRBV27 with TRBJ1-2, with a weak D call TRBD1 (5 bases). The V and J ends lost 6 bases and 8 bases respectively, with 40 bases between them. This CDR3 contains 21 residues. Germline loops: CDR1 MNHEY, CDR2 SMNVEV (reference sequence). The CDR3 nucleotides are TGTGCCAGCAGCTCGGCAGATGGGGCAATACAGGCCCTATACCCCGGGAGGGGCTACACCTTC. It encodes CASSSADGAIQALYPGRGYTF.

V gene TRBV18 combines with J gene TRBJ1-5; perhaps TRBD1 as D (5 bases). This CDR3 region has 13 residues. V dropped 3 bases and J dropped 5 bases, with 8 bases sitting between them. CDR1 and CDR2 (germline): KGHSH, LQKENI. The CDR3 region has the DNA TGTGCCAGCTCACCGGGGGGTCATCAGCCCCAGCATTTT. This codes for CASSPGGHQPQHF. The whole variable domain, filled in from reference TRBV18 and TRBJ1-5, reads NAGVMQNPRHLVRRRGQEARLRCSPMKGHSHVYWYRQLPEEGLKFMVYLQKENIIDESGMPKERFSAEFPKEGPSILRIQQVVRGDSAAYFCASSPGGHQPQHFGDGTRLSIL.

The chain uses TRBV10-3 and TRBJ2-2; no reliable D call. Germline V gene sequence: CDR1 ENHRY, CDR2 SYGVKD. There are 14 residues in the CDR3. V lost 1 base, J lost 6 bases, and 9 bases lay in between. CDR3 in amino acids: CAISEWDPAGELFF. The CDR3 nucleotides read TGTGCCATCAGTGAGTGGGATCCCGCCGGGGAGCTGTTTTTT.

The chain is built from TRBV6-5 and TRBJ2-3; no clear D gene. CDR1 MNHEY and CDR2 SVGAGI come from the germline V gene. The CDR3 spans 14 residues. Trimming took 0 bases from V and 2 from J, leaving 6 bases between them. The DNA of the CDR3 is TGTGCCAGCAGTTACTCTGAGAACACAGATACGCAGTATTTT. It specifies CASSYSENTDTQYF.

The genes are TRBV6-1 and TRBJ1-6; D remains ambiguous. This CDR3 has 15 amino acids. Germline V gene sequence: CDR1 MNHNS, CDR2 SASEGT. Trimming pared 1 base from V and 8 bases from J, leaving 12 bases between. The CDR3 sequence: CASSEEVEAHSPLHF. In nucleotides, the CDR3 is TGTGCCAGCAGTGAAGAAGTGGAAGCGCATTCACCCCTCCACTTT.

The chain combines TRBV15 with TRBJ1-4; D is ambiguous. Germline V lookup: CDR1 LNHNV, CDR2 YYDKDF (reference sequence). The V end lost 1 base, the J end lost 2 bases, and 5 bases lay between the germline ends. The length of the CDR3 is 14 residues. In DNA form, the CDR3 reads TGTGCCACCAGCAGAGGAATGACTAATGAAAAACTGTTTTTT. Translated, it gives CATSRGMTNEKLFF.

The gene calls are TRBV5-1 and TRBJ2-5; no clear D. Per germline, CDR1 SGHRS and CDR2 YFSETQ. CDR3 length: 15 amino acids. With 0 bases removed from V and 1 base from J, the gap between germline ends came to 10 bases. The CDR3 is CASSLGWHLQETQYF. The CDR3 DNA reads TGCGCCAGCAGCTTGGGCTGGCATCTCCAAGAGACCCAGTACTTC.

The rearrangement uses TRBV24-1 and TRBJ2-1; 11 bases match TRBD2. The CDR3 spans 16 residues. Per the germline V gene, CDR1 is KGHDR and CDR2 is SFDVKD. V gave up 3 bases and J gave up 2 bases; unmatched junction bases: 2. CDR3 amino acids: CATSDPSGGTYNEQFF. The CDR3 coding sequence is TGTGCCACCAGTGATCCTAGCGGGGGGACCTACAATGAGCAGTTCTTC.

The V gene is TRBV11-2, the J gene TRBJ1-3; D ambiguous. Germline CDR1 reads SGHAT; CDR2 reads FQNNGV. The CDR3 has 13 amino acids. The V gene lost 6 bases and the J gene lost 1 base, with 7 bases spanning the gap. As DNA, the CDR3 is TGTGCCAGCAGTCCATTGTCTGGAAACACCATATATTTT. Translation gives CASSPLSGNTIYF.

The chain's CDR3 is CASSQGLSPDTQYF. Written as DNA, the CDR3 is TGTGCCAGCTCACAGGGACTCTCCCCAGATACGCAGTATTTT. The genes are TRBV18 and TRBJ2-3; D is perhaps TRBD2 (6 bases). CDR1 is KGHSH and CDR2 is LQKENI in the germline V gene. This CDR3 region has 14 residues. Trimming pared 4 bases from V and 4 bases from J, leaving 12 bases between.